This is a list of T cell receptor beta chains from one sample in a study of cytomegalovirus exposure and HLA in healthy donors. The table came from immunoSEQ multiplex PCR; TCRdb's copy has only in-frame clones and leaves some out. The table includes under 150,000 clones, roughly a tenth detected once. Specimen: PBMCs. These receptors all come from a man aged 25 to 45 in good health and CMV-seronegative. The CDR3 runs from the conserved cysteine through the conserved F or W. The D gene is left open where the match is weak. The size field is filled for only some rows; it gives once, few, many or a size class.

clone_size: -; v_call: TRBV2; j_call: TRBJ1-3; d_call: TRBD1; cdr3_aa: CASSESTGALYF; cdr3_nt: TGTGCCAGCAGTGAAAGCACAGGGGCCTTATATTTT
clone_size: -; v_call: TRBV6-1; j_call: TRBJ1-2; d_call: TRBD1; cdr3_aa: CASSGTAGYGYTF; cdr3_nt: TGTGCCAGCAGCGGGACAGCCGGATATGGCTACACCTTC
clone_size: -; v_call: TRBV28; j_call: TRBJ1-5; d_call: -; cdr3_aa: CASNKGGQPQHF; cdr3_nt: TGTGCCAGCAATAAAGGGGGTCAGCCCCAGCATTTT
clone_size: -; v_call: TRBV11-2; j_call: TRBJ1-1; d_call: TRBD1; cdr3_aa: CASSPGQGNTEAFF; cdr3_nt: TGTGCCAGCAGCCCCGGACAGGGTAACACTGAAGCTTTCTTT
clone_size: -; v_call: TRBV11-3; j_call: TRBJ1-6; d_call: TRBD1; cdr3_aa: CASSRGQGAGSPLHF; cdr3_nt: TGTGCCAGCAGCCGAGGACAGGGGGCAGGTTCACCCCTCCACTTT
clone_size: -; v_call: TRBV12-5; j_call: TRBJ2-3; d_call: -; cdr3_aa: CASGLFGGNTDTQYF; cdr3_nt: TGTGCTAGTGGTTTGTTTGGGGGGAACACAGATACGCAGTATTTT
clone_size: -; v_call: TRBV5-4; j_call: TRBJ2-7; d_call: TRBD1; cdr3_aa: CASSFSDRGDDRYEQYF; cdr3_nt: TGTGCCAGCAGCTTCTCGGACAGGGGGGATGACAGGTACGAGCAGTACTTC
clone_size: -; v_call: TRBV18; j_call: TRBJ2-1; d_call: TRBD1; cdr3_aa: CASSPLAATGTGLDEQFF; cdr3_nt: TGTGCCAGCTCACCATTAGCGGCCACCGGGACAGGGTTGGATGAGCAGTTCTTC
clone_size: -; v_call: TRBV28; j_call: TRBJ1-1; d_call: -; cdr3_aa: CASSLWAKQKLNTEAFF; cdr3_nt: TGTGCCAGCAGTTTATGGGCAAAACAGAAACTGAACACTGAAGCTTTCTTT
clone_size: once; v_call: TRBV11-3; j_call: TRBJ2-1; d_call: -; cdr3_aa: CASTSGGPFVEQFF; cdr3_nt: TGTGCCAGCACCTCTGGGGGCCCATTTGTCGAGCAGTTCTTC
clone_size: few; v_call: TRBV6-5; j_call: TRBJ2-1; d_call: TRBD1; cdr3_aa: CASSSDRVYNEQFF; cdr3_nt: TGTGCCAGCAGCTCTGACAGGGTCTACAATGAGCAGTTCTTC
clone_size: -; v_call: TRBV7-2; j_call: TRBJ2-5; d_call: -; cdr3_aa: CASSLATGTQETQYF; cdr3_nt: TGTGCCAGCAGCTTAGCGACAGGGACTCAAGAGACCCAGTACTTC
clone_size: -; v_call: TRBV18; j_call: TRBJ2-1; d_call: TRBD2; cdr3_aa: CASSQLAGMDEQFF; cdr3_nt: TGTGCCAGCTCACAACTAGCGGGAATGGATGAGCAGTTCTTC
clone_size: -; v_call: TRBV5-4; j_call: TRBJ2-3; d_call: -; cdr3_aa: CASSPRGGKKDTQYF; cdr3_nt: TGTGCCAGCAGCCCGAGGGGGGGGAAGAAAGATACGCAGTATTTT
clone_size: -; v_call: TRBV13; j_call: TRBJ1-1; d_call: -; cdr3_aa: CASSRGGENTEAFF; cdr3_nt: TGTGCCAGCAGCAGAGGGGGGGAGAACACTGAAGCTTTCTTT
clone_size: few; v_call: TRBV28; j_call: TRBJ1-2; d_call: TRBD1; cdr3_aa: CASTTRTGINYGYTF; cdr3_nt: TGTGCCAGCACCACCCGGACAGGGATTAACTATGGCTACACCTTC
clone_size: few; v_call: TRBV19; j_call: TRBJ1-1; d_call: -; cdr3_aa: CASSIPATALTEAFF; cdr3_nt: TGTGCCAGTAGTATACCTGCGACAGCGCTCACTGAAGCTTTCTTT
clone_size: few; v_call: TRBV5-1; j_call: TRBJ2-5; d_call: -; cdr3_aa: CASSSQRTTKETQYF; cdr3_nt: TGCGCCAGCAGCTCCCAACGGACTACAAAAGAGACCCAGTACTTC
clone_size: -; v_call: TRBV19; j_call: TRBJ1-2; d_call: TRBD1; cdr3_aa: CASMGRGQNYGYTF; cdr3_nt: TGTGCCAGTATGGGAAGGGGACAGAACTATGGCTACACCTTC
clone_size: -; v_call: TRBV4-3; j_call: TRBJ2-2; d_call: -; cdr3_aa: CASSHPRVAGDTGELFF; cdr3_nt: TGCGCCAGCAGCCACCCGCGAGTGGCAGGGGACACCGGGGAGCTGTTTTTT
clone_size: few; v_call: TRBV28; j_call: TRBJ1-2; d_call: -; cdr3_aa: CASSLGGEISGYTF; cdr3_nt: TGTGCCAGCAGTTTAGGGGGGGAAATCTCTGGCTACACCTTC
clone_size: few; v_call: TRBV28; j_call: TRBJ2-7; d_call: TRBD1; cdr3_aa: CASINQGAAYEQYF; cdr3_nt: TGTGCCAGCATAAACCAGGGGGCTGCCTACGAGCAGTACTTC
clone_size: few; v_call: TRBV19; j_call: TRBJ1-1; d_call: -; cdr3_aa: CASSIDLNSNTEAFF; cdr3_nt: TGTGCCAGTAGTATAGATCTGAACTCGAACACTGAAGCTTTCTTT
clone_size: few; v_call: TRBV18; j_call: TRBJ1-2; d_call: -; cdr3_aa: CASSRTGIGRDRRFYGYTF; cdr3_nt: TGTGCCAGCTCACGAACCGGGATTGGACGAGACAGGAGGTTCTATGGCTACACCTTC
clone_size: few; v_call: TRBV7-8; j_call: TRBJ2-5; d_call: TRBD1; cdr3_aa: CASSSVGQGQETQYF; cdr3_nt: TGTGCCAGCAGCTCGGTCGGACAGGGCCAAGAGACCCAGTACTTC
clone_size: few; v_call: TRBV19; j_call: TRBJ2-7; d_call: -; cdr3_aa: CASSMAQGFHEQYF; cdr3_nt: TGTGCCAGTAGTATGGCCCAGGGGTTCCACGAGCAGTACTTC
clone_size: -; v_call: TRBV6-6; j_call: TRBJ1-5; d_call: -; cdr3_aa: CASSYGGSNQPQHF; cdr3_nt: TGTGCCAGCAGTTACGGGGGCAGCAATCAGCCCCAGCATTTT
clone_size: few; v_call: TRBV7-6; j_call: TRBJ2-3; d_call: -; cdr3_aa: CASSSFGDTQYF; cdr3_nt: TGTGCCAGCAGCTCTTTCGGAGATACGCAGTATTTT
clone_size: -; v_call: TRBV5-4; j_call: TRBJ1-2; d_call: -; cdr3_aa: CASSPDTQGHYGYTF; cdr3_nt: TGTGCCAGCAGCCCGGACACCCAAGGGCACTATGGCTACACCTTC
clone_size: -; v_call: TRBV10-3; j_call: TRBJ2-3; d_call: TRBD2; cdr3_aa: CAISVQQTGGVDTQYF; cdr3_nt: TGTGCCATCAGTGTCCAACAGACGGGGGGTGTAGATACGCAGTATTTT
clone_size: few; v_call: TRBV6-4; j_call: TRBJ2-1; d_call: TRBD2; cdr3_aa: CASSPGLLRDEQFF; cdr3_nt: TGTGCCAGCAGCCCGGGACTACTAAGGGATGAGCAGTTCTTC
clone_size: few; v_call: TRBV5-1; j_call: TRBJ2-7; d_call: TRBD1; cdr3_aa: CASSRDRGYEQYF; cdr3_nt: TGCGCCAGCAGCCGGGACAGGGGTTACGAGCAGTACTTC
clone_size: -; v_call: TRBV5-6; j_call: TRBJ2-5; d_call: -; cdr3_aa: CASSLADGGTQYF; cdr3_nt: TGTGCCAGCAGCTTGGCGGATGGAGGGACCCAGTACTTC
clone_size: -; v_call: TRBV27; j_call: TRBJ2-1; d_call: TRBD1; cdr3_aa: CASSFMTGSSYNEQFF; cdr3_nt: TGTGCCAGCAGTTTCATGACAGGGAGCTCCTACAATGAGCAGTTCTTC
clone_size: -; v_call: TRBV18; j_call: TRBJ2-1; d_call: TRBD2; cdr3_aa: CASSPRLAGAGDEQFF; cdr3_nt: TGTGCCAGCTCACCACGTCTAGCGGGGGCGGGGGATGAGCAGTTCTTC
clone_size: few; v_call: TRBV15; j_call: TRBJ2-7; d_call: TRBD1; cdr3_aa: CATSTRTGGSYEQYF; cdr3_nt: TGTGCCACCAGCACTCGGACAGGGGGCTCCTACGAGCAGTACTTC
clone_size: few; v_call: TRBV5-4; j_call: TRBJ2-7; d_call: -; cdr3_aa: CASSLGTGFIYEQYF; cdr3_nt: TGTGCCAGCAGCTTGGGGACGGGATTTATCTACGAGCAGTACTTC
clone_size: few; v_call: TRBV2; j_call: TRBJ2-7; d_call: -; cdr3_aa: CASSEGRDSYEQYF; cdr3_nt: TGTGCCAGCAGTGAAGGCAGGGACTCCTACGAGCAGTACTTC
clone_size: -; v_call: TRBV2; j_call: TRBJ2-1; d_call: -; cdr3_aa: CASSEGGSSDEQFF; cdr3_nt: TGTGCCAGCAGTGAAGGTGGGAGTAGCGATGAGCAGTTCTTC
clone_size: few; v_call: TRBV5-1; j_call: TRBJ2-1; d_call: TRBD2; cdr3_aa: CASSLIASGRFHEQFF; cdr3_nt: TGCGCCAGCAGCTTGATCGCTAGCGGGAGATTCCATGAGCAGTTCTTC
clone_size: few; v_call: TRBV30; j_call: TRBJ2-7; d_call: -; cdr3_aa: CAWKYDRAYEQYF; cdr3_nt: TGTGCCTGGAAGTATGACAGAGCCTACGAGCAGTACTTC
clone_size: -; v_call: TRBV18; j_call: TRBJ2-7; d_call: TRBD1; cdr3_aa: CASSITGGNYEQYF; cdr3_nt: TGTGCCAGCTCAATAACAGGGGGGAACTACGAGCAGTACTTC
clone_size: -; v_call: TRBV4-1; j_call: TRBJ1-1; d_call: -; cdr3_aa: CASRPETVSGTEAFF; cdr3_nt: TGCGCCAGCAGGCCAGAAACGGTCAGCGGCACTGAAGCTTTCTTT
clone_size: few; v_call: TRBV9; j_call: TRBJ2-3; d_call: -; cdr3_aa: CASSAGSGTDTQYF; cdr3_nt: TGTGCCAGCAGCGCCGGGAGCGGCACAGATACGCAGTATTTT
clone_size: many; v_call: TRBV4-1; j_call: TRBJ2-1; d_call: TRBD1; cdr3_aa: CASSHPGTGIHEQFF; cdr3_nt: TGCGCCAGCAGCCACCCCGGGACAGGGATACATGAGCAGTTCTTC
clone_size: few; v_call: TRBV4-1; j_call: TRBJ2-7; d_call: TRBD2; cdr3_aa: CASSQGLAGGTYEQYF; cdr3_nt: TGCGCCAGCAGCCAAGGGCTAGCGGGAGGGACCTACGAGCAGTACTTC
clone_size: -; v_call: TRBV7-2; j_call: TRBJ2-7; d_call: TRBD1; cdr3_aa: CASSLKPGQGTYEQYF; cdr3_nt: TGTGCCAGCAGCTTAAAGCCGGGACAGGGCACCTACGAGCAGTACTTC